This T cell receptor (beta chain) comes out of a study of T-cell memory formation after mild COVID-19. The CDR3 spans 14 residues. V lost 6 bases, J lost 3 bases, and 9 bases stayed unmatched. From germline, CDR1 is SQVTM and CDR2 ANQGSEA. This clonotype was seen only a few times. TCRdb re-analysed the 5' RACE reads in MiXCR, keeping a single row per CDR3 protein. Found here are 350,000 to 400,000 distinct CDR3 sequences, 13% to 15% of them singletons; the top ten hold roughly 22%. J is TRBJ2-7 and V is TRBV29-1, with 9 bases identical to TRBD1. The sequence derives from a man between 18 and 35 years old who had mild COVID-19 (a few samples of this study predate the infection). Cell type and time point are not known. Sample: PBMCs or a T cell subset sorted from them (not recorded which). The CDR3 DNA sequence: TGCAGCGTCTTCGCCGGGACAGGGCTCTACGAGCAGTACTTC. This sequence encodes CSVFAGTGLYEQYF.